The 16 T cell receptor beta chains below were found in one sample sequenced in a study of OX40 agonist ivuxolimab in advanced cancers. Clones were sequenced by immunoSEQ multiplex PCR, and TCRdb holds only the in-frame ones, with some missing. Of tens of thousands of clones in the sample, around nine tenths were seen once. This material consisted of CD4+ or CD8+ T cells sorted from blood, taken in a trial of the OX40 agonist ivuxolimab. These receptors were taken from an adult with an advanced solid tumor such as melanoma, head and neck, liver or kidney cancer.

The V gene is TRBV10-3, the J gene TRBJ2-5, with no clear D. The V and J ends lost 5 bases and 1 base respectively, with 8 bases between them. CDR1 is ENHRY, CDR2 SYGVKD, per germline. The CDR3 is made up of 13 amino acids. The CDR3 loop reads CAISSTAQETQYF. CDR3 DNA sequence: TGTGCCATCAGTTCAACAGCCCAAGAGACCCAGTACTTC.

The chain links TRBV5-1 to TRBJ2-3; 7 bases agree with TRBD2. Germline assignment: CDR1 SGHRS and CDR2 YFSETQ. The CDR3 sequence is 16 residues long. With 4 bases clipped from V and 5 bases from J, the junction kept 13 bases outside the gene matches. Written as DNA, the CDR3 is TGCGCCAGCAGCGGACGGGGGGTGGAAATTCGAGATACGCAGTATTTT. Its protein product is CASSGRGVEIRDTQYF.

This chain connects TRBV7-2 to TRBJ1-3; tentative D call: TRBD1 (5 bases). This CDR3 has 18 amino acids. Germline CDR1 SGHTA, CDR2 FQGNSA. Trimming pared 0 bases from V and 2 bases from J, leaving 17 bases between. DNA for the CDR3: TGTGCCAGCAGCTTAGCTCTCATCCCTGGGGGGACTGGAAACACCATATATTTT. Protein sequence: CASSLALIPGGTGNTIYF.

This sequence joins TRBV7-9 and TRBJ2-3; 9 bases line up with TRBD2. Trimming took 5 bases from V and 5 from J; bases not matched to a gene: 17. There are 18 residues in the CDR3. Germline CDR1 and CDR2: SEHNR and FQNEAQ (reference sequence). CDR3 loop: CASSRRGDSGRVGDTQYF. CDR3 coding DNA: TGTGCCAGCAGCCGCAGGGGCGATAGCGGGAGAGTCGGAGATACGCAGTATTTT.

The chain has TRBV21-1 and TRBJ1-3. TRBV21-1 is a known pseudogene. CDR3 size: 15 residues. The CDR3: CASSKDEGSGNTIYF. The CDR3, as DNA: TGTGCCAGCAGCAAAGACGAGGGTTCGGGAAACACCATATATTTT.

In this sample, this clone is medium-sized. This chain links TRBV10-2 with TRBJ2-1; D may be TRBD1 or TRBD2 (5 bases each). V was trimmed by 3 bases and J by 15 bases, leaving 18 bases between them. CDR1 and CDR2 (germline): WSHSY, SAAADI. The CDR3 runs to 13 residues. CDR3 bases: TGCGCCAGCAGTGAATTAGGGACCCTAGCCCCGTTCTTC. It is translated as CASSELGTLAPFF.

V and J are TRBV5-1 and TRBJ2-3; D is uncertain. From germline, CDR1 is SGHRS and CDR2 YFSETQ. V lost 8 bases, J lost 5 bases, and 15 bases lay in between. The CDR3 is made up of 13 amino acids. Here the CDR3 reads CASNPTLGDTQYF. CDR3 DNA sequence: TGCGCCAGTAACCCTACCCTCGGAGATACGCAGTATTTT.

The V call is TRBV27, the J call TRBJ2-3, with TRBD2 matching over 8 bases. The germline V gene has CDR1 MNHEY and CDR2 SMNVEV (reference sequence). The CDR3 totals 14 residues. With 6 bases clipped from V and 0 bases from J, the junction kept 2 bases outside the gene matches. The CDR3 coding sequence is TGTGCCAGCAGCCGACTAGCGAGCACAGATACGCAGTATTTT. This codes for CASSRLASTDTQYF.

The CDR3 reads CASSAPGTIYEQYF. In DNA, the CDR3 is TGTGCCAGCAGTGCCCCGGGGACAATCTACGAGCAGTACTTC. This chain links TRBV25-1 with TRBJ2-7, with a possible D match to TRBD1 (6 bases). Trimming cost V 4 bases and J 3 bases, with 13 bases left between them. The CDR3 has 14 residues. CDR1 MGHDK and CDR2 SYGVNS come from the germline V gene.

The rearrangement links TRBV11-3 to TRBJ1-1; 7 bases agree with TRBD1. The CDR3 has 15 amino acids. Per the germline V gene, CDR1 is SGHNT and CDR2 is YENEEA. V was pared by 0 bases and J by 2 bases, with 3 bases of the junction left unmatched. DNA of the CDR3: TGTGCCAGCAGCTTAGAACAGGGGAGAAACACTGAAGCTTTCTTT. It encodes CASSLEQGRNTEAFF.

The CDR3 DNA sequence: TGCGCCAGCAGCGACGGACAGAACTATGGCTACACCTTC. As protein: CASSDGQNYGYTF. The rearrangement uses TRBV5-1 and TRBJ1-2, with D possibly TRBD1 on 6 matching bases. The CDR3 extends over 13 amino acids. Per the germline V gene, CDR1 is SGHRS and CDR2 is YFSETQ. V was shortened by 4 bases and J by 2 bases, with 9 bases between the two germline ends.

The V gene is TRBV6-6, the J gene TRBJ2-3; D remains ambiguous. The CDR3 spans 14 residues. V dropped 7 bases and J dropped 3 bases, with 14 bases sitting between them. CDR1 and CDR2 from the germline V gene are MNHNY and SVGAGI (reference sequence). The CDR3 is CASNHLLSTDTQYF. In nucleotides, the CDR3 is TGTGCCAGCAATCATCTCCTTTCGACAGATACGCAGTATTTT.

The CDR3 sequence is CASKRNTEAFF. The DNA of the CDR3 is TGTGCCAGCAAAAGGAACACTGAAGCTTTCTTT. V gene TRBV6-5 combines with J gene TRBJ1-1; D call uncertain. The CDR3 is 11 amino acids. Looked up from germline, CDR1 is MNHEY and CDR2 is SVGAGI. Trimming took off 7 bases at V and 1 base at J, with 4 bases between the two ends.

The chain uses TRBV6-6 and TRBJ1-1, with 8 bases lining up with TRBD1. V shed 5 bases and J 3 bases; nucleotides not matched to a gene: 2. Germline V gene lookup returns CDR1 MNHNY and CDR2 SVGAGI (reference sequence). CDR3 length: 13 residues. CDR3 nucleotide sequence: TGTGCCAGCAGTGGACAGGGAGACACTGAAGCTTTCTTT. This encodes CASSGQGDTEAFF.

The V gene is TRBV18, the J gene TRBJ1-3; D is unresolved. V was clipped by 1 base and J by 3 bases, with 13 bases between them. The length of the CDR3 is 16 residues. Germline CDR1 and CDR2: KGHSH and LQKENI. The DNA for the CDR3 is TGTGCCAGCTCACCACAAGACTTAGGGTATGGAAACACCATATATTTT. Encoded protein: CASSPQDLGYGNTIYF.

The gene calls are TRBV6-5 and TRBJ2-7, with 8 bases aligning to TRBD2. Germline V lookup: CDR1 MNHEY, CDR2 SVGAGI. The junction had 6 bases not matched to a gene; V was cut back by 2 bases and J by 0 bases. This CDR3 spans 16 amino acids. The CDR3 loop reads CASSYEGGRPSYEQYF. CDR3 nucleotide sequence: TGTGCCAGCAGTTACGAGGGCGGGAGGCCCTCCTACGAGCAGTACTTC.